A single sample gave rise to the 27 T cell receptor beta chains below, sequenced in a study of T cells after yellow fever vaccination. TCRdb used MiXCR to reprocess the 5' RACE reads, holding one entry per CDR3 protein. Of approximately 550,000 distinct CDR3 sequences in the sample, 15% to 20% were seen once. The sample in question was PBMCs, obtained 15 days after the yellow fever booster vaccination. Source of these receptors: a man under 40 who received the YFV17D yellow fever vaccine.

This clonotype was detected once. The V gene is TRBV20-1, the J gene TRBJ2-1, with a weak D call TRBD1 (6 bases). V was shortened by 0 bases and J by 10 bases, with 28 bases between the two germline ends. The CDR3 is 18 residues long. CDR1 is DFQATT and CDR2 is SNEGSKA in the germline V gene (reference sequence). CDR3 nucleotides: TGCAGTGCTAGAGATCCTCGTTTACAGGGCGAACCTCCAAGGGAGCAGTTCTTC. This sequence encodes CSARDPRLQGEPPREQFF.

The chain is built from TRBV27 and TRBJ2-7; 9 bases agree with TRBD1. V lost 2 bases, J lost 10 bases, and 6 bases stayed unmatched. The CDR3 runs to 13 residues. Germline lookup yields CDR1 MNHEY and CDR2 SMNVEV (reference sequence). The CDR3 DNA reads TGTGCCAGCAGTTTAGAAGGGACAGGGCTACAGTACTTC. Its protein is CASSLEGTGLQYF.

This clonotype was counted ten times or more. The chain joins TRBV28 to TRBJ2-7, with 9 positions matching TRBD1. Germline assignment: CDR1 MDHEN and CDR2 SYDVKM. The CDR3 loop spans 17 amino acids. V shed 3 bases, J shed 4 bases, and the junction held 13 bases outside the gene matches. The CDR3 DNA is TGTGCCAGCAGTTTTCCGGCTTCGGGGACAGGGCGATACGAGCAGTACTTC. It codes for CASSFPASGTGRYEQYF. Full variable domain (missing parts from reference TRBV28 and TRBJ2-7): DVKVTQSSRYLVKRTGEKVFLECVQDMDHENMFWYRQDPGLGLRLIYFSYDVKMKEKGDIPEGYSVSREKKERFSLILESASTNQTSMYLCASSFPASGTGRYEQYFGPGTRLTVT.

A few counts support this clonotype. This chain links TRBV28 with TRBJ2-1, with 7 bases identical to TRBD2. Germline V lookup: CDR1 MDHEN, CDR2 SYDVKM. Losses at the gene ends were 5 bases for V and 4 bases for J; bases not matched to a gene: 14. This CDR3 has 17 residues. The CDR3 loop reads CASSITPWAGDYNEQFF. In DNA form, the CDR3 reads TGTGCCAGCAGTATAACGCCCTGGGCGGGAGATTACAATGAGCAGTTCTTC.

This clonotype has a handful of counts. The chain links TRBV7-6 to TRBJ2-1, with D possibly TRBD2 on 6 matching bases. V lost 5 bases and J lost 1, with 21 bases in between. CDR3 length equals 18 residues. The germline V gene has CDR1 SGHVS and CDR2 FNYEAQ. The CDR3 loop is CASSHRLERLGSYNEQFF. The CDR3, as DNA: TGTGCCAGCAGCCACAGGTTGGAGAGACTAGGTTCCTACAATGAGCAGTTCTTC.

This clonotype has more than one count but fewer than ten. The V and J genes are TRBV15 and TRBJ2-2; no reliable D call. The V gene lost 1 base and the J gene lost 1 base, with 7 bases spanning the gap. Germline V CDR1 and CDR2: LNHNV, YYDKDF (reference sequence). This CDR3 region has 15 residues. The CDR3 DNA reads TGTGCCACCAGCAGAGTTTCCGGGAACACCGGGGAGCTGTTTTTT. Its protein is CATSRVSGNTGELFF.

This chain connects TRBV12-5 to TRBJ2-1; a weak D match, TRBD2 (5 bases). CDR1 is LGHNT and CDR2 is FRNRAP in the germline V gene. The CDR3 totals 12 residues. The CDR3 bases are TGTGTCAGTGGTTTGGCCGGGAAACAGCCGTTCTTC. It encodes CVSGLAGKQPFF.

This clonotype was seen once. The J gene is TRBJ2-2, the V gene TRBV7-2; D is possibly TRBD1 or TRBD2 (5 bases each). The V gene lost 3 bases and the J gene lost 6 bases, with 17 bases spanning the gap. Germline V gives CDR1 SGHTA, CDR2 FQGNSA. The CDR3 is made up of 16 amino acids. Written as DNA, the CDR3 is TGTGCCAGCAGCTTCGGAAGACCGGGACCCGCCGGGGAGCTGTTTTTT. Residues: CASSFGRPGPAGELFF. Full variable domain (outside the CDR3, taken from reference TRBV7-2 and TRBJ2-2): GAGVSQSPSNKVTEKGKDVELRCDPISGHTALYWYRQSLGQGLEFLIYFQGNSAPDKSGLPSDRFSAERTGGSVSTLTIQRTQQEDSAVYLCASSFGRPGPAGELFFGEGSRLTVL.

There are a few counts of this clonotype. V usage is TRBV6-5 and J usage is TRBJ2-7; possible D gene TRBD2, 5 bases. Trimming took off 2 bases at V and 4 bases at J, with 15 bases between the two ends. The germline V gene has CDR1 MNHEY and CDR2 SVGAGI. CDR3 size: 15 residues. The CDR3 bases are TGTGCCAGCAGTTACGCCGGGATTATGGGATACGAGCAGTACTTC. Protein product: CASSYAGIMGYEQYF.

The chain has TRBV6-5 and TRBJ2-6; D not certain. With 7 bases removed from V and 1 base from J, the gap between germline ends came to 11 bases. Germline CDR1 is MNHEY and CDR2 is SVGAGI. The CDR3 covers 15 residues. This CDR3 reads CASTSPQSGANVLTF. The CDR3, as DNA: TGTGCCAGCACTTCACCCCAATCTGGGGCCAACGTCCTGACTTTC.

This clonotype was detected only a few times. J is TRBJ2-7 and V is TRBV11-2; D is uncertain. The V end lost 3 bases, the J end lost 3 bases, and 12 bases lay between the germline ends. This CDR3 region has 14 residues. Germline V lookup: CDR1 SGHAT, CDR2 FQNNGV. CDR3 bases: TGTGCCAGCAGCTTGGGCCAGGCGATCTACGAGCAGTACTTC. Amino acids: CASSLGQAIYEQYF.

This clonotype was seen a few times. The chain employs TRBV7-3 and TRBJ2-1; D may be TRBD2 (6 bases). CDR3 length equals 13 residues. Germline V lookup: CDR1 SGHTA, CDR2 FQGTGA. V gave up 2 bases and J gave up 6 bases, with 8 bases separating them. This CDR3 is CASSLPGVNEQFF. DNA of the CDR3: TGTGCCAGCAGCTTACCGGGGGTCAATGAGCAGTTCTTC.

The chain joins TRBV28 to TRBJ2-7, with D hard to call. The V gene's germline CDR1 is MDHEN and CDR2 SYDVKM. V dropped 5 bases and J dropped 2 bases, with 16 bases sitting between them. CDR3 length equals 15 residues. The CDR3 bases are TGTGCCAGCAGTCCGCCCCGTGATGTTCCCTACGAGCAGTACTTC. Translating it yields CASSPPRDVPYEQYF.

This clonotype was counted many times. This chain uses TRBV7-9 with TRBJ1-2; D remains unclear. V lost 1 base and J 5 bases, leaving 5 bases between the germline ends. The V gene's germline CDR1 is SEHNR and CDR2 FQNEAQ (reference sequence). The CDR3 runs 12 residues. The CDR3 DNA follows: TGTGCCAGCAGCTTAGGAGGGTATGGCTACACCTTC. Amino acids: CASSLGGYGYTF.

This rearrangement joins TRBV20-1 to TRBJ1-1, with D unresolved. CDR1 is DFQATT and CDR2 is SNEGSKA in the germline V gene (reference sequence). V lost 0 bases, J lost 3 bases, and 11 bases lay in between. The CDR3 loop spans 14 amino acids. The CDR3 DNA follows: TGCAGTGCTAGAGAATCGCCAACGGACACTGAAGCTTTCTTT. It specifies CSARESPTDTEAFF.

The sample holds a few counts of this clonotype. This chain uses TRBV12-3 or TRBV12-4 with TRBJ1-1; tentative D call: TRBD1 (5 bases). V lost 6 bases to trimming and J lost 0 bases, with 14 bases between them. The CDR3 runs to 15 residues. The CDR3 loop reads CASSDSGRVNTEAFF. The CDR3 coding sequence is TGTGCCAGCAGCGACTCGGGACGGGTGAACACTGAAGCTTTCTTT.

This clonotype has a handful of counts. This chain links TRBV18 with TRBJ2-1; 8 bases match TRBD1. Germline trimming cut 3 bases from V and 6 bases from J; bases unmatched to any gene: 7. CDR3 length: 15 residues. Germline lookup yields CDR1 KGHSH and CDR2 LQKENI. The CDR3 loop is CASSPRDRRGNEQFF. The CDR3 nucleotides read TGTGCCAGCTCACCCCGGGACAGGCGCGGCAATGAGCAGTTCTTC.

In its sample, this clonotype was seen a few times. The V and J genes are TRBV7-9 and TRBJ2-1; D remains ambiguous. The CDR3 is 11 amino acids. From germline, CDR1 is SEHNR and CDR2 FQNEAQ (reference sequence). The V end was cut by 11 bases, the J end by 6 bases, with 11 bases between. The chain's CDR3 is CAVRHLNEQFF. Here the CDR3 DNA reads TGTGCCGTGCGGCACCTCAATGAGCAGTTCTTC.

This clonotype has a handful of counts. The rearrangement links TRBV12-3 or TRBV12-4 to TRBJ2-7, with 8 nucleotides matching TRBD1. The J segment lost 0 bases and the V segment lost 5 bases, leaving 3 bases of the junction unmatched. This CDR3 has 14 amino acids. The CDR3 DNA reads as TGTGCCAGCAGTAACAGGGGGGACTCCTACGAGCAGTACTTC. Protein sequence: CASSNRGDSYEQYF.

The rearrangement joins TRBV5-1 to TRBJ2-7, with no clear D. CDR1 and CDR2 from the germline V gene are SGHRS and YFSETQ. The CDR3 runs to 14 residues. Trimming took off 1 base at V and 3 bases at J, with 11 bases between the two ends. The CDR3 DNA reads TGCGCCAGCAGCTTGTACGGATCGTTCTACGAGCAGTACTTC. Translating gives CASSLYGSFYEQYF.

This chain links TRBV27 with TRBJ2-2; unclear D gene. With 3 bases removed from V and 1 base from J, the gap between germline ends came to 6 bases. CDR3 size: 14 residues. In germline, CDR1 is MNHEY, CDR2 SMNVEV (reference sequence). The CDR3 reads CASSLQWNTGELFF. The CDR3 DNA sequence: TGTGCCAGCAGTTTGCAGTGGAACACCGGGGAGCTGTTTTTT.

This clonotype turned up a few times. The CDR3 nucleotides are TGTGCCATCAGCGAAGCGGGAGGGCCAAAAGAGCAGTACTTC. It yields the protein CAISEAGGPKEQYF. V usage is TRBV10-3 and J usage is TRBJ2-7; TRBD2 matches 10 bases. The trim removed 6 bases at V and 7 bases at J, leaving 9 bases unmatched. The CDR3 is 14 amino acids. Per germline, CDR1 ENHRY and CDR2 SYGVKD.

The CDR3, as DNA: TGTGCCACCAGTGAAAGGACAGGTCGGGGAGATACGCAGTATTTT. Encoded protein: CATSERTGRGDTQYF. J is TRBJ2-3 and V is TRBV24-1, with 7 bases matching TRBD1. V gave up 4 bases and J gave up 5 bases; unmatched junction bases: 8. The CDR3 sequence is 15 residues long. CDR1 and CDR2 (germline): KGHDR, SFDVKD.

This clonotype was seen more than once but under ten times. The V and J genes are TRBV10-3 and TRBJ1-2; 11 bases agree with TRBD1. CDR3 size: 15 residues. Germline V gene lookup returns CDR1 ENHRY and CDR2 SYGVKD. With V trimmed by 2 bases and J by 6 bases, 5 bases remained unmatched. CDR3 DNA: TGTGCCATCAGTGAGCCGGGACAGGGGGAAAATGGCTACACCTTC. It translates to CAISEPGQGENGYTF.

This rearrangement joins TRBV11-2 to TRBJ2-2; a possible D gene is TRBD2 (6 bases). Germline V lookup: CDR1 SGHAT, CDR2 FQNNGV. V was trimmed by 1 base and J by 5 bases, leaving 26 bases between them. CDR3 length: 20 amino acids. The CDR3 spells CASSLGLTHVGAGRTGELFF. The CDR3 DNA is TGTGCCAGCAGCTTAGGATTAACCCATGTAGGAGCGGGTAGAACCGGGGAGCTGTTTTTT.

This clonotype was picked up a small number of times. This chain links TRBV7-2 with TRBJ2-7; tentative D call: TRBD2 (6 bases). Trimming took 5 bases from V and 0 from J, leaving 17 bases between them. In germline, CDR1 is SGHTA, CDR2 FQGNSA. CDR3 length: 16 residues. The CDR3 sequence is CASSTGVAVSSYEQYF. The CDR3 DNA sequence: TGTGCCAGCAGCACGGGGGTAGCGGTTAGCTCCTACGAGCAGTACTTC.

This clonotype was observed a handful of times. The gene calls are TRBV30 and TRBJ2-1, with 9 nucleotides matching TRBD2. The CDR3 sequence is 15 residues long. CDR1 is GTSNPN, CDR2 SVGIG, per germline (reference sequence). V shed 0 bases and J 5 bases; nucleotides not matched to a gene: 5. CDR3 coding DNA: TGTGCCTGGAGTGTACGGGCTAGCGGGAACAATGAGCAGTTCTTC. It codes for CAWSVRASGNNEQFF.